Following are 23 T cell receptor beta chains from one sample sequenced in a study of a mutant IDH1 vaccine in newly diagnosed glioma. TCRdb's copy holds only in-frame clones and misses some; the assay was immunoSEQ multiplex PCR. The sample has 60,000 to 75,000 clones; 70% to 80% are singletons. Time point denoted: baseline, week 1 (first vaccination visit). Treatment noted: pre-vaccination baseline after standard-of-care therapy. Specimen: PBMCs, collected from a glioma patient treated with radiotherapy, temozolomide or both. All receptors come from a man aged 45 to 65 with glioma.

The chain couples TRBV20-1 to TRBJ2-2; D possibly corresponds to TRBD2 (6 bases). The CDR3 contains 11 residues. V lost 5 bases to trimming and J lost 6 bases, with 7 bases between them. Germline V gene lookup returns CDR1 DFQATT and CDR2 SNEGSKA (reference sequence). The CDR3 loop reads CSAWEAGELFF. The CDR3 coding sequence is TGCAGTGCTTGGGAGGCCGGGGAGCTGTTTTTT.

V is TRBV6-5 and J is TRBJ1-2; D uncertain. This CDR3 has 16 residues. Per the germline V gene, CDR1 is MNHEY and CDR2 is SVGAGI. The V end was cut by 0 bases, the J end by 3 bases, with 14 bases between. CDR3 loop: CASSYSEPWSHYGYTF. DNA for the CDR3: TGTGCCAGCAGTTACTCAGAACCCTGGTCTCACTATGGCTACACCTTC.

The chain recombines TRBV5-8 with TRBJ2-3; 7 nucleotides agree with TRBD1. Germline V CDR1 and CDR2: SGHTS, YDEGEE. The CDR3 extends over 14 amino acids. V gave up 2 bases and J gave up 4 bases; unmatched junction bases: 4. The DNA of the CDR3 is TGTGCCAGCAGCTTACACAGGGGTGCAGATACGCAGTATTTT. Amino acids: CASSLHRGADTQYF.

V and J are TRBV5-4 and TRBJ2-1; D could derive from TRBD1 or TRBD2 (6 bases each). Per the germline V gene, CDR1 is SGHNT and CDR2 is YYREEE (reference sequence). The CDR3 sequence is 15 residues long. V was cut by 4 bases and J by 6 bases, with 17 bases left in between. This CDR3 reads CASSPEGGWGNEQFF. DNA for the CDR3: TGTGCCAGCAGCCCGGAAGGGGGGTGGGGCAATGAGCAGTTCTTC.

This chain links TRBV6-5 with TRBJ1-1, with D hard to call. Germline CDR1 MNHEY, CDR2 SVGAGI. The CDR3 loop spans 11 amino acids. With 7 bases removed from V and 7 bases from J, the gap between germline ends came to 10 bases. The CDR3 DNA reads TGTGCCAGCACCGACCATTATGAAGCTTTCTTT. Its translation is CASTDHYEAFF.

This rearrangement joins TRBV9 to TRBJ2-2; D gene uncertain. V lost 4 bases and J 3 bases, leaving 22 bases between the germline ends. There are 18 residues in the CDR3. The V gene's germline CDR1 is SGDLS and CDR2 YYNGEE. The CDR3 sequence: CASSPHPLAGYDTGELFF. DNA of the CDR3: TGTGCCAGCAGCCCTCACCCCCTTGCCGGGTATGACACCGGGGAGCTGTTTTTT.

The rearrangement joins TRBV30 to TRBJ1-3; D may be TRBD1 (5 bases). Trimming removed 2 bases at V and 1 base at J, with 12 bases between. The CDR3 runs to 15 residues. The germline V gene encodes CDR1 GTSNPN and CDR2 SVGIG (reference sequence). CDR3 region: CAWSPVGESGNTIYF. The CDR3 DNA sequence: TGTGCCTGGAGTCCGGTGGGGGAGTCTGGAAACACCATATATTTT. The full variable domain, in which reference TRBV30 and TRBJ1-3 provide the parts outside the CDR3, is SQTIHQWPATLVQPVGSPLSLECTVEGTSNPNLYWYRQAAGRGLQLLFYSVGIGQISSEVPQNLSASRPQDRQFILSSKKLLLSDSGFYLCAWSPVGESGNTIYFGEGSWLTVV.

The CDR3 coding sequence is TGTGCCAGCAGCTTACCCTCCGGCGGGAACGAAAAACTGTTTTTT. Translating gives CASSLPSGGNEKLFF. The rearrangement uses TRBV7-8 and TRBJ1-4; D not certain. The V gene's germline CDR1 is SGHVS and CDR2 FQNEAQ. The CDR3 length is 15 residues. Trimming removed 2 bases at V and 8 bases at J, with 15 bases between.

V usage is TRBV29-1 and J usage is TRBJ2-3; unclear D gene. The ends were cut back, 1 base at V and 2 bases at J, with 16 bases in the middle. Germline V gene data show CDR1 as SQVTM and CDR2 as ANQGSEA. CDR3 length: 16 amino acids. Here the CDR3 DNA reads TGCAGCGTTGAAGCCGCCGGCAGGCGAACCACAGATACGCAGTATTTT. It specifies CSVEAAGRRTTDTQYF.

The gene calls are TRBV5-6 and TRBJ1-4; TRBD1 is a possible D gene (6 bases). The CDR3 is made up of 13 amino acids. The germline gives CDR1 SGHDT, CDR2 YYEEEE. V shed 4 bases and J shed 7 bases, with 11 bases lying between them. CDR3 in amino acids: CASSNYRVEKLFF. CDR3 coding DNA: TGTGCCAGCAGCAATTACAGGGTTGAAAAACTGTTTTTT.

This clone turned up a few times. This sequence joins TRBV2 and TRBJ1-3; 10 positions agree with TRBD1. Germline V gene sequence: CDR1 SNHLY, CDR2 FYNNEI. Trimming cost V 7 bases and J 9 bases; bases outside gene matches: 3. The CDR3 runs 12 residues. CDR3 residues: CASTGDRGTIYF. DNA of the CDR3: TGTGCCAGCACGGGGGACAGGGGCACCATATATTTT. Full variable domain (outside the CDR3, taken from reference TRBV2 and TRBJ1-3): EPEVTQTPSHQVTQMGQEVILRCVPISNHLYFYWYRQILGQKVEFLVSFYNNEISEKSEIFDDQFSVERPDGSNFTLKIRSTKLEDSAMYFCASTGDRGTIYFGEGSWLTVV.

The chain joins TRBV18 to TRBJ1-2; D gene ambiguous. The CDR3 is 13 amino acids. Per the germline V gene, CDR1 is KGHSH and CDR2 is LQKENI. Trimming pared 3 bases from V and 6 bases from J, leaving 11 bases between. CDR3 sequence: CASSPSFSDGYTF. In DNA form, the CDR3 reads TGTGCCAGCTCACCGAGTTTCTCTGATGGCTACACCTTC.

The chain is built from TRBV19 and TRBJ1-2, with D tentatively TRBD1 (5 bases). CDR3 length equals 14 residues. Trimming removed 2 bases at V and 4 bases at J, with 11 bases between. Germline-derived CDR1 and CDR2 are LNHDA and SQIVND (reference sequence). The CDR3 sequence: CASSISAGLYGYTF. CDR3 bases: TGTGCCAGTAGTATAAGTGCGGGACTCTATGGCTACACCTTC.

This chain uses TRBV5-6 with TRBJ2-2; D is unresolved. CDR1 and CDR2 from the germline V gene are SGHDT and YYEEEE. The CDR3 loop spans 17 amino acids. The germline V and J ends were trimmed by 0 bases and 3 bases, with 15 bases remaining between them. Written as DNA, the CDR3 is TGTGCCAGCAGCTTGGCCGTTCGACTCGACGACACCGGGGAGCTGTTTTTT. It is translated as CASSLAVRLDDTGELFF.

The genes are TRBV6-5 and TRBJ2-1; the D gene is possibly TRBD2 (5 bases). Trimming pared 10 bases from V and 0 bases from J, leaving 10 bases between. The CDR3 extends over 13 amino acids. Germline V gene data show CDR1 as MNHEY and CDR2 as SVGAGI. Written as DNA, the CDR3 is TGTGCCACCCGAGGGAGCTCCTACAATGAGCAGTTCTTC. This gives the protein CATRGSSYNEQFF.

This clone appeared once. The same CDR3 arises from other DNA sequences in this sample as well. The genes are TRBV5-5 and TRBJ1-3; D unresolved. Germline CDR1 reads SGHKS; CDR2 reads YYEKEE (reference sequence). Trimming took off 0 bases at V and 4 bases at J, with 2 bases between the two ends. The CDR3 contains 12 residues. The CDR3 spells CASSLAGNTIYF. CDR3 DNA sequence: TGTGCCAGCAGCTTGGCGGGAAACACCATATATTTT.

The chain combines TRBV25-1 with TRBJ2-2, with D tentatively TRBD1 or TRBD2 (6 bases each). Trimming removed 7 bases at V and 6 bases at J, with 12 bases between. This CDR3 has 13 residues. From germline, CDR1 is MGHDK and CDR2 SYGVNS. The CDR3 sequence: CASTGGPAGELFF. CDR3 in DNA: TGTGCCAGCACCGGGGGCCCGGCCGGGGAGCTGTTTTTT.

The genes are TRBV4-3 and TRBJ1-4; TRBD1 agrees at 7 bases. Germline CDR1 reads LGHNA; CDR2 reads YSLEER. The trim removed 0 bases at V and 4 bases at J, leaving 5 bases unmatched. The CDR3 extends over 16 amino acids. CDR3 loop: CASSQEGDRLNEKLFF. In nucleotides, the CDR3 is TGCGCCAGCAGCCAAGAAGGGGACAGACTTAATGAAAAACTGTTTTTT.

This rearrangement joins TRBV19 to TRBJ2-3, with TRBD1 identical over 9 bases. This CDR3 region has 15 residues. J lost 6 bases, V lost 5 bases, and 9 bases had no gene match. Looked up from germline, CDR1 is LNHDA and CDR2 is SQIVND (reference sequence). The CDR3 region has the DNA TGTGCCAGTAGTTCGGGACAGGGAGGTCCGGATACGCAGTATTTT. Translation gives CASSSGQGGPDTQYF.

This clone has only one observation. The chain links TRBV7-2 to TRBJ2-3; a weak D match, TRBD2 (5 bases). The germline V gene encodes CDR1 SGHTA and CDR2 FQGNSA. V was clipped by 5 bases and J by 0 bases, with 24 bases between them. The CDR3 has 19 amino acids. The CDR3 region has the DNA TGTGCCAGCAGCCCCTCCGCCGGACTTTTCCGTAAGAGCACAGATACGCAGTATTTT. Protein: CASSPSAGLFRKSTDTQYF.

The chain is built from TRBV30 and TRBJ2-1; the D gene could be TRBD1 or TRBD2 (6 bases each). The CDR3 is 18 amino acids. The germline V and J ends were trimmed by 4 bases and 3 bases, with 25 bases remaining between them. Germline V gene data show CDR1 as GTSNPN and CDR2 as SVGIG (reference sequence). CDR3 nucleotide sequence: TGTGCCTGGAAAAAGGGGGGCCAAGGAAGCCAAGGCTACAATGAGCAGTTCTTC. Its protein is CAWKKGGQGSQGYNEQFF.

The sample holds a few counts of this clone. The V gene is TRBV5-6, the J gene TRBJ2-1; D may be TRBD1 or TRBD2 (6 bases each). V shed 1 base and J shed 15 bases, with 14 bases lying between them. The V gene's germline CDR1 is SGHDT and CDR2 YYEEEE. The CDR3 consists of 12 residues. CDR3 nucleotides: TGTGCCAGCAGCTTGCTAGGGGGGTGGTTGTTCTTC. Its translation is CASSLLGGWLFF.

The chain has TRBV29-1 and TRBJ1-1; D unclear. CDR3 length: 12 residues. From germline, CDR1 is SQVTM and CDR2 ANQGSEA. Between the trimmed V and J ends, which lost 4 bases and 2 bases, there was a span of 8 bases. As DNA, the CDR3 is TGCAGCGTTGGGGGTCTTAACACTGAAGCTTTCTTT. The encoded protein is CSVGGLNTEAFF.